Below, 10 T cell receptor beta chains from the same sample are listed, as sequenced in a study of CD8+ T cells in alopecia areata. Sequencing relied on a cDNA template that was reverse transcribed from extracted RNA. Profiled with immunoSEQ multiplex PCR; TCRdb holds only in-frame clones, not every one. The repertoire holds some 120,000 clones, roughly 50% seen once, with about 10% in the top ten. Sequences were obtained from NKG2D-low CD8+ T cells sorted from blood. These receptors were taken from a human donor with alopecia areata.

V gene TRBV7-9 combines with J gene TRBJ2-1; 7 nucleotides agree with TRBD2. The CDR3 runs 13 residues. J gave up 15 bases and V 6 bases, and 14 bases lay outside the gene matches. Germline V CDR1 and CDR2: SEHNR, FQNEAQ (reference sequence). The CDR3 protein is CASSLPLAAWGFF. The CDR3 bases are TGTGCCAGCAGTCTGCCTCTAGCGGCCTGGGGGTTCTTC.

The rearrangement joins TRBV9 to TRBJ2-2, with D hard to call. V dropped 0 bases and J dropped 5 bases, with 14 bases sitting between them. CDR1 and CDR2 (germline): SGDLS, YYNGEE. This CDR3 is 16 amino acids long. The CDR3 protein is CASSVVGGFRTGELFF. In nucleotides, the CDR3 is TGTGCCAGCAGCGTAGTAGGTGGTTTTCGAACCGGGGAGCTGTTTTTT.

The rearrangement uses TRBV27 and TRBJ1-1, with D maybe TRBD1 (5 bases). In germline, CDR1 is MNHEY, CDR2 SMNVEV (reference sequence). Trimming removed 2 bases at V and 5 bases at J, with 12 bases between. CDR3 length: 14 amino acids. CDR3 protein: CASSLGGTTTEAFF. The CDR3 DNA follows: TGTGCCAGCAGTTTAGGAGGGACTACGACTGAAGCTTTCTTT.

The rearrangement links TRBV7-3 to TRBJ2-1; the match to TRBD2 covers 11 bases. CDR3 length: 16 amino acids. Germline assignment: CDR1 SGHTA and CDR2 FQGTGA. Unmatched junction bases numbered 10, after V lost 5 bases and J lost 7 bases. CDR3 region: CASSRKGTSGGNEQFF. DNA of the CDR3: TGTGCCAGCAGCCGAAAGGGAACTAGCGGGGGTAATGAGCAGTTCTTC.

The V gene is TRBV29-1, the J gene TRBJ1-2; the D gene is possibly TRBD1 (5 bases). The CDR3 is 10 amino acids. V was trimmed by 4 bases and J by 10 bases, leaving 10 bases between them. Germline CDR1 and CDR2: SQVTM and ANQGSEA. CDR3 bases: TGCAGCGTTGTGGGGGGAAACTACACCTTC. Protein product: CSVVGGNYTF.

The CDR3 spells CASSQEFLIQGARDTEAFF. The CDR3 DNA reads as TGCGCCAGCAGCCAAGAGTTTCTCATACAGGGGGCGAGGGACACTGAAGCTTTCTTT. The rearrangement links TRBV4-3 to TRBJ1-1, with 9 positions matching TRBD1. Trimming cost V 0 bases and J 3 bases; bases outside gene matches: 14. The CDR3 spans 19 residues. Germline CDR1 reads LGHNA; CDR2 reads YSLEER.

The CDR3 sequence: CASSSVAGLSRDTQYF. DNA for the CDR3: TGTGCCAGCAGCTCCGTAGCGGGACTATCAAGGGATACGCAGTATTTT. V is TRBV5-4 and J is TRBJ2-3, with 8 bases that match TRBD2. The CDR3 runs to 16 residues. Germline lookup yields CDR1 SGHNT and CDR2 YYREEE (reference sequence). Trimming cost V 3 bases and J 6 bases; bases outside gene matches: 12.

V is TRBV13 and J is TRBJ2-3, with 8 bases matching TRBD2. This CDR3 is 17 amino acids long. Per germline, CDR1 PRHDT and CDR2 FYEKMQ (reference sequence). V trimming: 5 bases; J trimming: 5 bases; junction bases outside the gene matches: 15. Written as DNA, the CDR3 is TGTGCCAGCAGCGGTAGGACGGGGGGGCCAAAGGAAGATACGCAGTATTTT. Amino acid sequence: CASSGRTGGPKEDTQYF. Combining the CDR3 with reference TRBV13 and TRBJ2-3 gives the whole variable domain AAGVIQSPRHLIKEKRETATLKCYPIPRHDTVYWYQQGPGQDPQFLISFYEKMQSDKGSIPDRFSAQQFSDYHSELNMSSLELGDSALYFCASSGRTGGPKEDTQYFGPGTRLTVL.

The chain joins TRBV25-1 to TRBJ2-3; 7 bases align to TRBD1. The CDR3 runs 13 residues. Germline CDR1 reads MGHDK; CDR2 reads SYGVNS. The CDR3 is CAGWDRDTDTQYF. Written as DNA, the CDR3 is TGTGCTGGGTGGGACAGAGATACAGATACGCAGTATTTT.

The rearrangement joins TRBV2 to TRBJ2-3; a possible D gene is TRBD1 (6 bases). V dropped 7 bases and J dropped 3 bases, with 8 bases sitting between them. CDR3 length equals 12 residues. Germline V gene sequence: CDR1 SNHLY, CDR2 FYNNEI. This chain's CDR3 is CASKTGTDTQYF. For the CDR3, the DNA is TGTGCCAGCAAAACAGGGACAGATACGCAGTATTTT.